The 19 T cell receptor beta chains reported below all come from one sample, sequenced in a study of blood T cell repertoires in COVID-19. Method: immunoSEQ multiplex PCR; TCRdb's copy keeps in-frame clones and lacks some. This sample has around 160,000 clones, with around 84% found just once. The sample taken for sequencing was PBMCs or T cells enriched from blood (not recorded which). These receptors all stem from a middle-aged man who had recovered from COVID-19.

The J gene is TRBJ2-7, the V gene TRBV7-2; 7 nucleotides match TRBD2. The ends lost 5 bases at V and 6 bases at J; junction bases unmatched: 10. In germline, CDR1 is SGHTA, CDR2 FQGNSA. This CDR3 has 14 residues. This CDR3 reads CASSRTRGGAEQYF. The CDR3 nucleotides read TGTGCCAGCAGCAGAACGCGGGGAGGGGCCGAGCAGTACTTC.

The table lists this clone with a count of one. V is TRBV2 and J is TRBJ2-3; D possibly corresponds to TRBD2 (7 bases). The V gene lost 2 bases and the J gene lost 6 bases, with 18 bases spanning the gap. CDR3 length: 16 residues. Germline values: CDR1 SNHLY, CDR2 FYNNEI. The chain's CDR3 is CASSEPAGQRGDTQYF. DNA for the CDR3: TGTGCCAGCAGTGAACCTGCAGGACAGCGGGGCGATACGCAGTATTTT.

The chain recombines TRBV7-9 with TRBJ1-1; 7 positions match TRBD1. Germline V gene lookup returns CDR1 SEHNR and CDR2 FQNEAQ (reference sequence). The CDR3 loop spans 13 amino acids. V shed 5 bases, J shed 13 bases, and the junction held 13 bases outside the gene matches. The CDR3 spells CASSPLAGGLGFF. In DNA, the CDR3 is TGTGCCAGCAGCCCCCTCGCAGGGGGATTAGGTTTCTTT.

The sample holds one count of this clone. V and J are TRBV6-5 and TRBJ1-6, with TRBD1 identical over 9 bases. With V trimmed by 3 bases and J by 7 bases, 4 bases remained unmatched. The germline V gene encodes CDR1 MNHEY and CDR2 SVGAGI. There are 15 residues in the CDR3. Here the CDR3 reads CASSYLGQGNSPLHF. The CDR3 nucleotides are TGTGCCAGCAGTTATTTAGGACAGGGGAATTCACCCCTCCACTTT.

This sequence joins TRBV30 and TRBJ2-3; 10 bases match TRBD2. Germline V lookup: CDR1 GTSNPN, CDR2 SVGIG (reference sequence). With 3 bases clipped from V and 4 bases from J, the junction kept 4 bases outside the gene matches. This CDR3 has 14 amino acids. The CDR3 reads CAWRSGGAPDTQYF. The CDR3 nucleotides read TGTGCCTGGAGAAGCGGGGGGGCCCCAGATACGCAGTATTTT.

This clone was counted a single time. The gene calls are TRBV10-3 and TRBJ2-7; no clear D. This CDR3 is 16 amino acids long. Germline CDR1 is ENHRY and CDR2 is SYGVKD. Trimming pared 0 bases from V and 6 bases from J, leaving 18 bases between. The CDR3 reads CAISESASGWSGEQYF. CDR3 coding DNA: TGTGCCATCAGTGAGTCGGCGTCAGGATGGTCCGGCGAGCAGTACTTC.

This clone was counted ten times or more. The chain employs TRBV6-1 and TRBJ1-1; the D is unclear. The length of the CDR3 is 15 residues. V shed 3 bases and J shed 3 bases, with 14 bases lying between them. Germline V gene sequence: CDR1 MNHNS, CDR2 SASEGT. CDR3 coding DNA: TGTGCCAGCAGTGATCTGCCGCCTACAGACACTGAAGCTTTCTTT. The encoded protein is CASSDLPPTDTEAFF.

V is TRBV6-5 and J is TRBJ2-3, with D perhaps TRBD2 (6 bases). With 7 bases removed from V and 2 bases from J, the gap between germline ends came to 13 bases. In germline, CDR1 is MNHEY, CDR2 SVGAGI. This CDR3 has 14 amino acids. CDR3 protein: CASNRGGITDTQYF. The CDR3 bases are TGTGCCAGCAACCGTGGCGGGATCACAGATACGCAGTATTTT.

This sequence joins TRBV5-5 and TRBJ1-1; 8 bases agree with TRBD1. Trimming at V came to 4 bases and at J to 1 base, leaving 6 bases not matched to a gene. Germline lookup yields CDR1 SGHKS and CDR2 YYEKEE (reference sequence). CDR3 length equals 15 residues. CDR3 bases: TGTGCCAGCAGCAGCCGGACAGGGCGGAACACTGAAGCTTTCTTT. This translates into CASSSRTGRNTEAFF.

V gene TRBV5-1 combines with J gene TRBJ2-2, with 7 bases fitting TRBD1. The junction had 9 bases not matched to a gene; V was cut back by 7 bases and J by 3 bases. CDR3 length: 15 amino acids. Per the germline V gene, CDR1 is SGHRS and CDR2 is YFSETQ. The CDR3 loop reads CASGPQGGDTGELFF. The CDR3, as DNA: TGCGCCAGCGGCCCCCAAGGGGGCGACACCGGGGAGCTGTTTTTT.

This clone has a single count. The chain combines TRBV7-3 with TRBJ2-1; 8 bases are shared with TRBD2. J was trimmed by 7 bases and V by 6 bases; bases with no gene match: 11. Germline values: CDR1 SGHTA, CDR2 FQGTGA. This CDR3 region has 15 residues. The chain's CDR3 is CASRLEAGAWNEQFF. The CDR3 nucleotides are TGTGCCAGCAGACTTGAAGCGGGGGCCTGGAATGAGCAGTTCTTC. Using reference TRBV7-3 and TRBJ2-1 for the parts outside the CDR3, the full variable domain is GAGVSQTPSNKVTEKGKYVELRCDPISGHTALYWYRQSLGQGPEFLIYFQGTGAADDSGLPNDRFFAVRPEGSVSTLKIQRTERGDSAVYLCASRLEAGAWNEQFFGPGTRLTVL.

This rearrangement joins TRBV10-3 to TRBJ2-7, with TRBD2 as a possible D gene (5 bases). The V gene's germline CDR1 is ENHRY and CDR2 SYGVKD. Deletions cut 2 bases from V and 3 bases from J, with 8 bases between. The CDR3 contains 13 residues. In DNA form, the CDR3 reads TGTGCCATCAGTGAGCGGGGTGACTACGAGCAGTACGTC. Encoded protein: CAISERGDYEQYV.

This clone was counted only a few times. The chain links TRBV19 to TRBJ1-1, with unresolved D. The germline V gene encodes CDR1 LNHDA and CDR2 SQIVND (reference sequence). Trimming shortened V by 6 bases and J by 0 bases, and 11 bases separated the two germline ends. This CDR3 is built from 14 residues. CDR3: CASSVTLVNTEAFF. The CDR3 coding sequence is TGTGCCAGTAGCGTTACTTTAGTGAACACTGAAGCTTTCTTT.

The V gene is TRBV30, the J gene TRBJ1-4; no firm D call. CDR3 length: 13 amino acids. The germline V gene has CDR1 GTSNPN and CDR2 SVGIG (reference sequence). Trimming stripped 0 bases from V and 6 bases from J, with 8 bases between. CDR3: CAWSVSDYEKLFF. In DNA, the CDR3 is TGTGCCTGGAGTGTCTCCGACTATGAAAAACTGTTTTTT.

A few counts support this clone. The chain recombines TRBV5-6 with TRBJ1-1, with D possibly being TRBD1 (5 bases). Germline V gene data show CDR1 as SGHDT and CDR2 as YYEEEE. V lost 1 base, J lost 1 base, and 8 bases lay in between. The CDR3 has 14 residues. The CDR3 bases are TGTGCCAGCAGCTTGTTCGGGGGGAACACTGAAGCTTTCTTT. It encodes CASSLFGGNTEAFF.

The chain joins TRBV10-1 to TRBJ2-1; TRBD1 is a possible D gene (6 bases). Deletions cut 4 bases from V and 11 bases from J, with 9 bases between. The CDR3 has 11 amino acids. Germline assignment: CDR1 WNHNN and CDR2 SYGVQD (reference sequence). CDR3 sequence (DNA): TGCGCCAGCAGTGCAGGGGATCAGCAGTTCTTC. Its translation: CASSAGDQQFF.

This chain links TRBV6-5 with TRBJ2-3; the D gene is possibly TRBD2 (5 bases). The CDR3 has 14 amino acids. The germline CDR1 and CDR2 sequences are MNHEY and SVGAGI. V shed 6 bases and J shed 4 bases, with 14 bases lying between them. This CDR3 reads CASSHSATSDTQYF. CDR3 DNA sequence: TGTGCCAGCAGCCATAGCGCGACTTCAGATACGCAGTATTTT.

V and J are TRBV9 and TRBJ1-1, with 8 bases matching TRBD1. Germline assignment: CDR1 SGDLS and CDR2 YYNGEE. V lost 2 bases to trimming and J lost 11 bases; unmatched junction nucleotides: 14. The CDR3 runs to 15 residues. Written as DNA, the CDR3 is TGTGCCAGCAGCGTTGGGCCTACAGGGGGGTTCGAGGCTTTCTTT. As protein: CASSVGPTGGFEAFF.

The rearrangement links TRBV25-1 to TRBJ1-4; a possible D gene is TRBD1 (5 bases). V was trimmed by 8 bases and J by 3 bases, leaving 13 bases between them. Germline CDR1 MGHDK, CDR2 SYGVNS. CDR3 size: 14 residues. The CDR3 DNA reads as TGTGCCAGCTCCCCGACAGCCCCTAATGAAAAACTGTTTTTT. Its protein product is CASSPTAPNEKLFF.